This T cell receptor (beta chain) was retrieved from a study of OX40 agonist ivuxolimab in advanced cancers. For the study in its entirety: Ivuxolimab, which targeted the costimulatory receptor OX40 (CD134), was an agonistic, fully human IgG2 monoclonal antibody. Intravenous ivuxolimab was administered to patients every 2 weeks at six dose levels: 0.01, 0.1, 0.3, 1.5, 3 and 10 mg/kg. Of the 50 or so patients in dose escalation, some 20 had hepatocellular carcinoma, around 15 had melanoma, 9 had renal cell carcinoma and 9 had head and neck cancer. A male proportion of roughly 80% and a mean age of approximately 55 years, ranging from about 20 to 79, were recorded for the dose-escalation cohort. Prior anti-PD-1, anti-PD-L1 or anti-CTLA-4 therapy was permitted, and checkpoint inhibitors had been received by about two fifths of dose-escalation patients. Three dose-escalation patients achieved partial responses, one with hepatocellular carcinoma and two with cutaneous melanoma. The point of sequencing TCRbeta in the periphery was to test whether ivuxolimab changed TCR sequence diversity and drove clonal T-cell expansion. The paper covers the monotherapy dose-escalation part of the phase I ivuxolimab trial, which included N = 52 patients. What the authors observed across the whole study: At doses of 0.1 to 3.0 mg/kg, clonal expansion of both CD4+ and CD8+ T cells in blood was seen between baseline and week 6. Low levels of normalized T-cell clonal expansion were also seen in some nonresponding patients. After ivuxolimab, CD8+ T cells had more expanded clones than CD4+ T cells on average. In the 0.1-3.0 mg/kg groups, partial responders were among the patients with the lowest normalized peripheral clonal expansion, particularly in CD8+ T cells. The antigen specificity of the clonally expanded peripheral T cells was not determined.

For sequencing of the TCRbeta CDR3 region, genomic DNA was extracted from the sorted cells. The immunoSEQ Assay was used for sequencing of TCRbeta CDR3 regions. TCRdb's version of the immuneACCESS table is confined to in-frame rearrangements and falls short of the full clone set. An unresolved V gene accounts for under half of the shortfall where checked; the remainder is of unknown origin. The sample table holds about 150,000 clones, of which 85% to 95% were seen once. The leading ten clones occupy 0.31% of the sample. Including cysteine and phenylalanine, the CDR3 has 15 amino acids. The sequence is cut down to CDR3 DNA, 45 bases in frame from base 1. CDR1 and CDR2 are read off the germline V gene as MRHNA and SNTAGT. V is reduced by 1 base and J by 6 bases, leaving a spacing of 16 bases between them. This clone was seen a few times. What this receptor recognizes is not known. It has no much larger one-base neighbor in the sample; base qualities were not kept.

Patients with autoimmune disease history or receiving systemic immunosuppression were excluded from the trial. In every dose cohort, peripheral blood was drawn for TCR sequencing at baseline, cycle 4 day 1, and cycle 7 day 1. Samples came from an open-label, multicenter, first-in-human phase I dose-escalation trial of ivuxolimab. Adults with locally advanced or metastatic melanoma, renal cell carcinoma, hepatocellular carcinoma or head and neck squamous cell carcinoma were enrolled in the trial. Before TCR sequencing, CD4+ T cells and CD8+ T cells from peripheral blood were sorted into separate populations.

This TCR came from an adult with an advanced solid tumor such as melanoma, head and neck, liver or kidney cancer. Sequences were derived from CD4+ or CD8+ T cells sorted from blood, sampled in a trial of the OX40 agonist ivuxolimab. This receptor chain uses TRBV6-4 and TRBJ2-7; TRBD2 could be the D gene, as 7 bases match. The CDR3 protein: CASSDFYAGACEQYF. In nucleotide form, the sequence is TGTGCCAGCAGTGACTTTTACGCGGGGGCATGCGAGCAGTACTTC.